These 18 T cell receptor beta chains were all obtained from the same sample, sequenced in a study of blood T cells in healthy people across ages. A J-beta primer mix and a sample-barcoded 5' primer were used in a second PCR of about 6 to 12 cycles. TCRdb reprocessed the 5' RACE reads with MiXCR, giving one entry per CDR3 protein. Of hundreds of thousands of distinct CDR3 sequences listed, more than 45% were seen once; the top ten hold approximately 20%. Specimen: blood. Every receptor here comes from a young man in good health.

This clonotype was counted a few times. The CDR3 DNA reads TGTGCCAGCAGCCAAGATCCCCACGTTGCGGCGAAAAACATTCAGTACTTC. This codes for CASSQDPHVAAKNIQYF. The V and J genes are TRBV3-1 and TRBJ2-4; no clear D. V gave up 0 bases and J gave up 4 bases, with 16 bases separating them. Germline V gene sequence: CDR1 LGHDT, CDR2 YNNKEL (reference sequence). The CDR3 is made up of 17 amino acids.

The CDR3, as DNA: TGTGCCAGCAGCTTAGGAGGGTTCGGATACAATGAGCAGTACTTC. Its protein product is CASSLGGFGYNEQYF. This sequence joins TRBV7-2 and TRBJ2-1, with D tentatively TRBD2 (5 bases). The end of the DNA aligns better with TRBJ2-7, so the J call may be wrong. The CDR3 covers 15 residues. Germline V gene data show CDR1 as SGHTA and CDR2 as FQGNSA.

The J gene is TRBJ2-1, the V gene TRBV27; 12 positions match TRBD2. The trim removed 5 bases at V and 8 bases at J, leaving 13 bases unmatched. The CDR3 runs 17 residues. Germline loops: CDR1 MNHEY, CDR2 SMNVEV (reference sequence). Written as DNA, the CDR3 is TGTGCCAGCAGTCCGCTTTGGACTAGCGGGATATCCGATGAGCAGTTCTTC. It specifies CASSPLWTSGISDEQFF.

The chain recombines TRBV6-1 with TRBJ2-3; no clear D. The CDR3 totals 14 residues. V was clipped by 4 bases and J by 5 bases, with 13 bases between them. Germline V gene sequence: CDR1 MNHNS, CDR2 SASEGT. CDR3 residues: CASSATSSKDTQYF. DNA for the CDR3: TGTGCCAGCAGTGCGACATCCTCCAAAGATACGCAGTATTTT.

The CDR3 here is CASSTTDTGELFF. For the CDR3, the DNA is TGTGCCAGCAGTACCACCGACACCGGGGAGCTGTTTTTT. The chain couples TRBV12-3 or TRBV12-4 to TRBJ2-2; D is uncertain. V lost 5 bases, J lost 3 bases, and 7 bases lay in between. This CDR3 has 13 residues.

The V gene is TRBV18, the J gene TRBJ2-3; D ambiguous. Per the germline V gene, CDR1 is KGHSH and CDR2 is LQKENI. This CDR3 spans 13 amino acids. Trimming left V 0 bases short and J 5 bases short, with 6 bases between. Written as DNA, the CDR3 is TGTGCCAGCTCACCACCCTCGCTAGATACGCAGTATTTT. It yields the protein CASSPPSLDTQYF.

The CDR3 loop is CASRRWTDTQYF. CDR3 nucleotides: TGTGCCAGCAGACGTTGGACAGATACGCAGTATTTT. V usage is TRBV7-8 and J usage is TRBJ2-3; D gene ambiguous. With 6 bases removed from V and 3 bases from J, the gap between germline ends came to 7 bases. Germline-derived CDR1 and CDR2 are SGHVS and FQNEAQ. This CDR3 has 12 amino acids.

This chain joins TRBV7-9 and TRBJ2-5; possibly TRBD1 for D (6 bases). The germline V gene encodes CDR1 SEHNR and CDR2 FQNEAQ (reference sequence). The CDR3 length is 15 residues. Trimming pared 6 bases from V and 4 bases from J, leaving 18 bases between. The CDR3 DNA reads TGTGCCAGCAGTTGGGGACACGCCGGCCCAGAGACCCAGTACTTC. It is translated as CASSWGHAGPETQYF.

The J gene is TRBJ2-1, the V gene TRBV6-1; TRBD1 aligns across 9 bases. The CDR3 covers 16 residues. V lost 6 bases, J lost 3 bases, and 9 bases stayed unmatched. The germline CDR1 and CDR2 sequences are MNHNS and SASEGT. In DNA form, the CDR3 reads TGTGCCAGCAGCGGGAAACAGGGGGCAAGCTACAATGAGCAGTTCTTC. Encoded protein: CASSGKQGASYNEQFF.

CDR3: CASSWGQGSTDTQYF. CDR3 coding DNA: TGTGCCAGCAGCTGGGGACAGGGGAGCACAGATACGCAGTATTTT. This chain links TRBV2 with TRBJ2-3; TRBD1 matches at 10 bases. The CDR3 totals 15 residues. Germline CDR1 and CDR2: SNHLY and FYNNEI. The junction had 3 bases not matched to a gene; V was cut back by 6 bases and J by 0 bases.

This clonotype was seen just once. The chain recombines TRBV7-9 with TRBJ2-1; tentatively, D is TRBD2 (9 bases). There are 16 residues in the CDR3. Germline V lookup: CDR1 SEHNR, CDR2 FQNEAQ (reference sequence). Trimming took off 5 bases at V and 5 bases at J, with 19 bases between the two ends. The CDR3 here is CASSTGGLAFHNEQFF. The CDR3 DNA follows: TGTGCCAGCAGCACAGGGGGACTAGCTTTCCACAATGAGCAGTTCTTC.

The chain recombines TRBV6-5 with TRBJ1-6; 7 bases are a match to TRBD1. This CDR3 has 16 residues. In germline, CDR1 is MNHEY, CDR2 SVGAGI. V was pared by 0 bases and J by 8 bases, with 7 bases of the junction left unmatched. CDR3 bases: TGTGCCAGCAGTTACTCGAACCAGGGGGTAGATTCACCCCTCCACTTT. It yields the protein CASSYSNQGVDSPLHF.

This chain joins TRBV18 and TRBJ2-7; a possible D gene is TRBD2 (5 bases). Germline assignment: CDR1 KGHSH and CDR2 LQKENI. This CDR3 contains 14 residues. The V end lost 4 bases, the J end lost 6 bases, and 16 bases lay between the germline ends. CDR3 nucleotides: TGTGCCAGCTCACGAGAAGAGGGCACCTCCGAGCAGTACTTC. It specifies CASSREEGTSEQYF.

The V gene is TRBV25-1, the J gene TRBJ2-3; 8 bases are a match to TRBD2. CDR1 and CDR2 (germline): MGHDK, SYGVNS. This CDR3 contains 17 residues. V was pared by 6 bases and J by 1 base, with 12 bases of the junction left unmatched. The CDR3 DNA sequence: TGTGCCAGCAGGAGCGGGAGACTGCCACAAGGCACAGATACGCAGTATTTT. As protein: CASRSGRLPQGTDTQYF.

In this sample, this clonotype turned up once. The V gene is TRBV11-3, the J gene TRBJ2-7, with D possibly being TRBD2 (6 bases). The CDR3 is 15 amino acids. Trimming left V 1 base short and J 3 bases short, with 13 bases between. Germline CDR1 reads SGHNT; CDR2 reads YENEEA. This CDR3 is CASSLASDGGYEQYF. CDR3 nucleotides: TGTGCCAGCAGCTTAGCCTCGGACGGGGGCTACGAGCAGTACTTC.

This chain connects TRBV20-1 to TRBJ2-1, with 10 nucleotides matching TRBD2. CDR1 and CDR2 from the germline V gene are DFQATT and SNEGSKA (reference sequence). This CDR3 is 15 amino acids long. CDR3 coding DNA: TGCAGCATCCCCGCTAGCGGGAGATCCTACAATGAGCAGTTCTTC. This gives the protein CSIPASGRSYNEQFF.

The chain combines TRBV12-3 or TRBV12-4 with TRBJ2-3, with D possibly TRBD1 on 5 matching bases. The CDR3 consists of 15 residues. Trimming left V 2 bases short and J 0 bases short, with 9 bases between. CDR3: CASSLWTTSTDTQYF. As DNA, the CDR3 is TGTGCCAGCAGTTTATGGACAACTAGCACAGATACGCAGTATTTT.

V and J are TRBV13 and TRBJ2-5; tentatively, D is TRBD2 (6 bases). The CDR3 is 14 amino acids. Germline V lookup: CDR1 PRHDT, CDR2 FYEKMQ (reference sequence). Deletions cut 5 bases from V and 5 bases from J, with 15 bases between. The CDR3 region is CASSDLATRETQYF. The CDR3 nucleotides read TGTGCCAGCAGCGATCTAGCGACCAGGGAGACCCAGTACTTC.